This is a list of T cell receptor beta chains from one sample in a study of T cell changes during pregnancy in multiple sclerosis. Only in-frame clones appear in the TCRdb table, and some are missing; sequencing was by immunoSEQ multiplex PCR. Here the sample spans over 55,000 clones, 85% to 95% being singletons. The material was CD8+ T cells from peripheral blood mononuclear cells, obtained in the third trimester of pregnancy. These receptors all stem from a female donor in good health, enrolled as a control in a pregnancy study. CDR3s include the opening cysteine and the closing phenylalanine or tryptophan. A D gene is named only where the DNA matches it firmly. The size entry is marked missing in some rows and otherwise reads once, few, many or a size class.

V	D	size	J	DNA	CDR3
TRBV30	TRBD1	.	TRBJ1-1	TGTGCGAAAAGGGACAGGGTGAACACTGAAGCTTTCTTT	CAKRDRVNTEAFF
TRBV9	TRBD1	.	TRBJ1-1	TGTGCCAGCAGCCCACACAGGGGGCCGACTGAAGCTTTCTTT	CASSPHRGPTEAFF
TRBV30	.	.	TRBJ2-1	TGTGCCTGGAGTCCTAATGTTAACAATGAGCAGTTCTTC	CAWSPNVNNEQFF
TRBV7-9	.	.	TRBJ1-1	TGTGCCAGCAGCTTAGGGTTTGGGAGGACTGAAGCTTTCTTT	CASSLGFGRTEAFF
TRBV14	TRBD2	.	TRBJ2-5	TGTGCCAGCAGCCCGCTAGCGGGGGGGACCGAGACCCAGTACTTC	CASSPLAGGTETQYF
TRBV4-2	.	.	TRBJ1-5	TGTGCCAGCAGCCAAGACCTACAGGTAGGCCGTAACAATCAGCCCCAGCATTTT	CASSQDLQVGRNNQPQHF
TRBV14	.	.	TRBJ1-5	TGTGCCAGCAGCCAAGAGGGCCAGCCCCAGCATTTT	CASSQEGQPQHF
TRBV4-3	.	.	TRBJ1-3	TGCGCCAGCAGCCAAGATTCAGGAAACACCATATATTTT	CASSQDSGNTIYF
TRBV4-3	TRBD1	.	TRBJ1-1	TGCGCCAGCAGCCAAGGGACAGGGGGTGGTGGGACTGAAGCTTTCTTT	CASSQGTGGGGTEAFF
TRBV5-3	.	.	TRBJ2-1	TGTGCCAGAAGCTTGCCCCGGAGGGACCTCCCCAATGAGCAGTTCTTC	CARSLPRRDLPNEQFF
TRBV6-1	.	medium-sized	TRBJ1-5	TGTGCCAGCAGCGGTGATAGCAATCAGCCCCAGCATTTT	CASSGDSNQPQHF
TRBV4-1	TRBD1	.	TRBJ2-7	TGCGCCAGCAGCCAGGGGACAGGGACCTCCTACGAGCAGTACTTC	CASSQGTGTSYEQYF
TRBV4-3	.	.	TRBJ2-2	TGCGCCAGCAGCCGACACATTTTAGACACCGGGGAGCTGTTTTTT	CASSRHILDTGELFF
TRBV30	.	.	TRBJ1-5	TGTGCCTGGAGTGTGGCAGGGAATCAGCCCCAGCATTTT	CAWSVAGNQPQHF
TRBV18	TRBD1	.	TRBJ1-2	TGTGCCAGCTCAGCGACAGGGGAAATAGGCTACACCTTC	CASSATGEIGYTF
TRBV6-1	.	.	TRBJ1-5	TGTGCCAGCACGGACAGTTTAGCACCCCAGCATTTT	CASTDSLAPQHF
TRBV30	.	.	TRBJ2-3	TGTGCCTGGAGTGCTCTGGTTTGGGGGCCAGATACGCAGTATTTT	CAWSALVWGPDTQYF
TRBV14	.	.	TRBJ2-7	TGTGCCAGCAGCCCGAGAGGGCGCAACGAGCAGTACTTC	CASSPRGRNEQYF
TRBV2	.	.	TRBJ1-2	TGTGCCAGCAGTGCTATACGGGACATACTAAAGGGCGGCTACACCTTC	CASSAIRDILKGGYTF
TRBV19	TRBD1	.	TRBJ2-7	TGTGCCAGTAAGCAGGGGGCTCGCGAGCAGTACTTC	CASKQGAREQYF
TRBV30	TRBD1	few	TRBJ1-4	TGTGCCCGGAGAGGCGTTGGACAGGGCGGCGAAAAACTGTTTTTT	CARRGVGQGGEKLFF
TRBV29-1	.	.	TRBJ1-3	TGCAGCGTCCAACCCGGGACAAATGGAAACACCATATATTTT	CSVQPGTNGNTIYF
TRBV19	.	.	TRBJ1-2	TGTGCCAGTAGTCCATGGGGGGATGGCTACACCTTC	CASSPWGDGYTF
TRBV6-6	.	.	TRBJ1-5	TGTGCCAGCAGTTACTCTGGGGAGGGTCAGCCCCAGCATTTT	CASSYSGEGQPQHF
TRBV29-1	.	.	TRBJ2-7	TGCAGCGTTGTAGGGGGCGAGCAGTACTTC	CSVVGGEQYF
TRBV11-3	.	.	TRBJ2-7	TGTGCCAGCAGCCCTCACGGGGTCGCCGAGCAGTACTTC	CASSPHGVAEQYF